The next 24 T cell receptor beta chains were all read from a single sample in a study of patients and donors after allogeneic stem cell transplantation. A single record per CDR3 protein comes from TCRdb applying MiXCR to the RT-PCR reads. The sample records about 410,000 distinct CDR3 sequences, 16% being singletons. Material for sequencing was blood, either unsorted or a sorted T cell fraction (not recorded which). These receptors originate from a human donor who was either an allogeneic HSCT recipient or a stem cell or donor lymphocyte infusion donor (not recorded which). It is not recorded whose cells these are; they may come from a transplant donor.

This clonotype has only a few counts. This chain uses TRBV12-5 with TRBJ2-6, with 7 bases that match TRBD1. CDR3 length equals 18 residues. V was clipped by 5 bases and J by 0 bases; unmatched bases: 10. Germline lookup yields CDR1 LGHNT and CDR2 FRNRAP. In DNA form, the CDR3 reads TGTGCTAGTGGTCTCCCGACAGGGATTTCCTCTGGGGCCAACGTCCTGACTTTC. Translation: CASGLPTGISSGANVLTF.

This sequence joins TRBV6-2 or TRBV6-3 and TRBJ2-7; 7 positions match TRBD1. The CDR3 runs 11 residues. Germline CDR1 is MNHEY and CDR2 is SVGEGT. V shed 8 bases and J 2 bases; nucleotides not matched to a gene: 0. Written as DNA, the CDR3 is TGTGCCAGCGGGACAGCCTACGAGCAGTACTTC. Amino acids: CASGTAYEQYF.

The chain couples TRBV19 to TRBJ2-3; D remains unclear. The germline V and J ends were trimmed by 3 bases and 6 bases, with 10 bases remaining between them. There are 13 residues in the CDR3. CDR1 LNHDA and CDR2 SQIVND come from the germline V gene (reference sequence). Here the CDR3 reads CASSIKGLDTQYF. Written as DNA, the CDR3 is TGTGCCAGTAGTATTAAGGGTCTGGATACGCAGTATTTT.

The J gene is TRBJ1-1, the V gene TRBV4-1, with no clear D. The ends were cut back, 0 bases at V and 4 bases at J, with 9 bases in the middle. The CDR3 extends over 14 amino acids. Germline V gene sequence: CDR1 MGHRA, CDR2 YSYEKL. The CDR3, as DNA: TGCGCCAGCAGCCAAGAGGGTATGGGCACTGAAGCTTTCTTT. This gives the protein CASSQEGMGTEAFF.

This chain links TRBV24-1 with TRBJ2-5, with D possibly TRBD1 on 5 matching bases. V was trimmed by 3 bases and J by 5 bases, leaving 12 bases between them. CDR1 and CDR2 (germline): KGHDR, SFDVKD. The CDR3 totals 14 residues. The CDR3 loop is CATSDRQGVETQYF. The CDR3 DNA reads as TGTGCCACCAGTGATCGACAAGGGGTGGAGACCCAGTACTTC.

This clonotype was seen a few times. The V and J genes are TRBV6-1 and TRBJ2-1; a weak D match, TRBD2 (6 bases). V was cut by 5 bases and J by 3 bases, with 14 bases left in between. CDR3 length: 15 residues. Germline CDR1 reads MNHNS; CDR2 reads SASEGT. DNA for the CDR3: TGTGCCAGCAGTCAGCAACTAGCCGTCTACAATGAGCAGTTCTTC. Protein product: CASSQQLAVYNEQFF.

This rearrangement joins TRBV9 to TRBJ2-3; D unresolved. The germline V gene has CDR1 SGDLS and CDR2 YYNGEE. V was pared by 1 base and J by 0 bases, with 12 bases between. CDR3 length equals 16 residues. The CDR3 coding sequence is TGTGCCAGCAGCGTATTTGGTGGACCTAGCACAGATACGCAGTATTTT. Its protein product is CASSVFGGPSTDTQYF.

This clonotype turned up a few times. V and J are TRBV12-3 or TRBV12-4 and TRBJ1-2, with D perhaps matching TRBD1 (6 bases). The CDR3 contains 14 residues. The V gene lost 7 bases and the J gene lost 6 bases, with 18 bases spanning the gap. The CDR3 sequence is CASKSPGQVNGYTF. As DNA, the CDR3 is TGTGCCAGCAAATCACCGGGACAAGTTAATGGCTACACCTTC.

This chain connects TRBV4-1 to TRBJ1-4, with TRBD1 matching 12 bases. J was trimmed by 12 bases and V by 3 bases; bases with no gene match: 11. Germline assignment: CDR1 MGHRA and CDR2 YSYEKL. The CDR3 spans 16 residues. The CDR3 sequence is CASSHVGRDRGRELFF. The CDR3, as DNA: TGCGCCAGCAGCCATGTTGGGCGGGACAGGGGGCGCGAACTGTTTTTT.

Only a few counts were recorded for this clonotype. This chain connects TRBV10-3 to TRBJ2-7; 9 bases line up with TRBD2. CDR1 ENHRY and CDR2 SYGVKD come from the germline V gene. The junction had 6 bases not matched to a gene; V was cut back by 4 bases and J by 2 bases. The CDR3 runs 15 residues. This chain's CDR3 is CAISGAAGGPYEQYF. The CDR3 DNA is TGTGCCATCAGTGGCGCTGCGGGAGGGCCCTACGAGCAGTACTTC.

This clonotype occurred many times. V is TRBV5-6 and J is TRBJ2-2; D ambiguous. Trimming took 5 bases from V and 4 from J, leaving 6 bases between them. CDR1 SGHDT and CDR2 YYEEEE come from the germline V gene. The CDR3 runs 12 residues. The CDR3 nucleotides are TGTGCCAGCAGAGGGATCACCGGGGAGCTGTTTTTT. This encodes CASRGITGELFF.

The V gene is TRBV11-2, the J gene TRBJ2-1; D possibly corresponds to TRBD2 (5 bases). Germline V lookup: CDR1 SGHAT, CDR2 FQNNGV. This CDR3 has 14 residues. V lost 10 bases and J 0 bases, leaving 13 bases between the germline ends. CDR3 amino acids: CATSLRDSYNEQFF. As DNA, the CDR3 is TGTGCCACCTCCCTCCGGGACTCCTACAATGAGCAGTTCTTC. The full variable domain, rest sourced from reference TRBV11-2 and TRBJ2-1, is EAGVAQSPRYKIIEKRQSVAFWCNPISGHATLYWYQQILGQGPKLLIQFQNNGVVDDSQLPKDRFSAERLKGVDSTLKIQPAKLEDSAVYLCATSLRDSYNEQFFGPGTRLTVL.

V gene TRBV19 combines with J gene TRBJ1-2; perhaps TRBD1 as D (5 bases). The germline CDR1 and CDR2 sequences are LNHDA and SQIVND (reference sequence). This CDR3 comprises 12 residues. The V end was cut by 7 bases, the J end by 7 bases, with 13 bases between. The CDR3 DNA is TGTGCCAGTACCATCGGAGGGGCTGGCTACACCTTC. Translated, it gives CASTIGGAGYTF.

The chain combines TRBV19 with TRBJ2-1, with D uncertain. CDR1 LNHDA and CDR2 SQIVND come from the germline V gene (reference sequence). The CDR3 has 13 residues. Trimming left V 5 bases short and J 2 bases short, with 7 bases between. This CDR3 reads CASSLVAYNEQFF. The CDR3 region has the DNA TGTGCCAGTAGTCTAGTCGCCTACAATGAGCAGTTCTTC.

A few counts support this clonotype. CDR3 amino acids: CASRGGTWRVNTIYF. For the CDR3, the DNA is TGTGCCAGCAGGGGAGGGACCTGGCGTGTAAACACCATATATTTT. This rearrangement joins TRBV12-3 or TRBV12-4 to TRBJ1-3, with D possibly matching TRBD1 (5 bases). This CDR3 is 15 amino acids long. Trimming shortened V by 6 bases and J by 6 bases, and 18 bases separated the two germline ends.

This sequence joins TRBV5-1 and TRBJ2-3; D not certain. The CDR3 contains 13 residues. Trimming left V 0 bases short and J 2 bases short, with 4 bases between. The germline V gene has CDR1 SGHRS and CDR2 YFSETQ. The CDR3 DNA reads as TGCGCCAGCAGCTTGGAGTACACAGATACGCAGTATTTT. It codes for CASSLEYTDTQYF. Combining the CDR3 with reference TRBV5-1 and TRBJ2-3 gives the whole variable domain KAGVTQTPRYLIKTRGQQVTLSCSPISGHRSVSWYQQTPGQGLQFLFEYFSETQRNKGNFPGRFSGRQFSNSRSEMNVSTLELGDSALYLCASSLEYTDTQYFGPGTRLTVL.

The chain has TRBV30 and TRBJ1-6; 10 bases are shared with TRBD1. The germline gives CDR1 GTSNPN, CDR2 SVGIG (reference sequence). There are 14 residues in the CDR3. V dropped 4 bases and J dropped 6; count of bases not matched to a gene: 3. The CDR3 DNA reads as TGTGCCTGGACCCGGGACAGGGGTAATTCACCCCTCCACTTT. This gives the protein CAWTRDRGNSPLHF.

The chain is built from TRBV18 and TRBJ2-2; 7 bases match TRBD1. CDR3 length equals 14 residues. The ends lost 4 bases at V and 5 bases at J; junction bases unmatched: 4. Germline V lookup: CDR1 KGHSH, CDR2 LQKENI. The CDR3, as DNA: TGTGCCAGCTCACAGGCCAGGGGGACCGGGGAGCTGTTTTTT. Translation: CASSQARGTGELFF. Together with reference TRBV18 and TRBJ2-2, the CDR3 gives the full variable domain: NAGVMQNPRHLVRRRGQEARLRCSPMKGHSHVYWYRQLPEEGLKFMVYLQKENIIDESGMPKERFSAEFPKEGPSILRIQQVVRGDSAAYFCASSQARGTGELFFGEGSRLTVL.

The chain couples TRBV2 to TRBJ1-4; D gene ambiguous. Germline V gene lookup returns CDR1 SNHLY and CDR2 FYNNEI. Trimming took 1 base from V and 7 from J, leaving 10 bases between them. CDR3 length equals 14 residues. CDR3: CASSEEPWGEKLFF. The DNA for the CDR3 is TGTGCCAGCAGTGAAGAACCATGGGGTGAAAAACTGTTTTTT. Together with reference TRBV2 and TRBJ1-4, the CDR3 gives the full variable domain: EPEVTQTPSHQVTQMGQEVILRCVPISNHLYFYWYRQILGQKVEFLVSFYNNEISEKSEIFDDQFSVERPDGSNFTLKIRSTKLEDSAMYFCASSEEPWGEKLFFGSGTQLSVL.

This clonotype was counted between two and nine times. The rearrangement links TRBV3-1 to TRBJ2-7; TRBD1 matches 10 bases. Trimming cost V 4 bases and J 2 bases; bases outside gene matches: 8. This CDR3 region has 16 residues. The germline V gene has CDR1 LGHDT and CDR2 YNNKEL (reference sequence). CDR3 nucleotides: TGTGCCAGCAGCCCGACCGCCGGGACAGGGGCCTACGAGCAGTACTTC. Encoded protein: CASSPTAGTGAYEQYF.

The CDR3 protein is CASSFHDLFSYF. Here the CDR3 DNA reads TGTGCCAGCAGCTTTCACGACCTTTTTTCGTACTTC. The chain is built from TRBV7-9 and TRBJ2-7, with unresolved D. This CDR3 spans 12 amino acids. Trimming removed 3 bases at V and 12 bases at J, with 15 bases between. The V gene's germline CDR1 is SEHNR and CDR2 FQNEAQ (reference sequence).

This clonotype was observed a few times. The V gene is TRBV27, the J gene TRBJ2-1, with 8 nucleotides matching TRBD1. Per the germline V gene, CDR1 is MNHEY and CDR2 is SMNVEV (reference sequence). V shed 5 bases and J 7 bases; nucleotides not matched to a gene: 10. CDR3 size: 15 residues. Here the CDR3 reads CASSPTRTGTNEQFF. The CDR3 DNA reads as TGTGCCAGCAGTCCTACCCGGACAGGGACGAATGAGCAGTTCTTC.

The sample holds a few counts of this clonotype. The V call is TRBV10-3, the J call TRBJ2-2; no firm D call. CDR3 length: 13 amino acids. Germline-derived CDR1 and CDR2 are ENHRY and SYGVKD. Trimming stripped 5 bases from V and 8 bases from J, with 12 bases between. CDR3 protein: CAISPGYPGELFF. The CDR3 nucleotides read TGTGCCATCAGTCCCGGCTACCCTGGGGAGCTGTTTTTT.

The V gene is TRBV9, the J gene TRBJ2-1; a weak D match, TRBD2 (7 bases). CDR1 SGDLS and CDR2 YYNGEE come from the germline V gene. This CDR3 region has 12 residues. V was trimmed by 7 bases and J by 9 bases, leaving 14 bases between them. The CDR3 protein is CASDGGAGEQFF. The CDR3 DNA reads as TGTGCCAGCGATGGGGGGGCGGGTGAGCAGTTCTTC.